Listed here are 15 T cell receptor beta chains from one sample, sequenced in a study of blood T cells in healthy people across ages. A second roughly 6 to 12 cycle PCR used barcoded and J-beta primers. MiXCR was run by TCRdb on the 5' RACE reads, yielding one entry per CDR3 protein. The sample includes over 700,000 distinct CDR3 sequences, around a quarter of them seen just once. This sample also belongs to another study, concerning T cells of mothers and their children.

The specimen was blood. The origin of the receptors is a boy between 10 and 17 years old in good health.

The chain carries TRBV5-1 and TRBJ2-7, with 8 bases aligning to TRBD1. The CDR3 runs 14 residues. Germline V gene sequence: CDR1 SGHRS, CDR2 YFSETQ. The trim removed 4 bases at V and 6 bases at J, leaving 9 bases unmatched. In DNA form, the CDR3 reads TGCGCCAGCAGCGGAGGACAGGGTTCTGCCGAGCAGTACTTC. Translated: CASSGGQGSAEQYF.

On this clonotype: A read error may account for a junction end that differs from germline. This chain uses TRBV5-1 with TRBJ2-5; perhaps TRBD1 as D (6 bases). The germline V gene encodes CDR1 SGHRS and CDR2 YFSETQ. The CDR3 length is 11 residues. The CDR3, as DNA: TGCGCCAGCAGCGTCAGACAGGAGTGGTTCTTC. The encoded protein is CASSVRQEWFF.

This clonotype was observed a handful of times. This chain uses TRBV7-9 with TRBJ2-7; no reliable D call. The ends were cut back, 5 bases at V and 2 bases at J, with 10 bases in the middle. In germline, CDR1 is SEHNR, CDR2 FQNEAQ (reference sequence). The CDR3 runs to 13 residues. CDR3 in amino acids: CASSRPNTYEQYF. The CDR3 bases are TGTGCCAGCAGCCGGCCGAATACCTACGAGCAGTACTTC.

This chain connects TRBV9 to TRBJ2-3, with D possibly matching TRBD2 (5 bases). Trimming pared 2 bases from V and 5 bases from J, leaving 15 bases between. Looked up from germline, CDR1 is SGDLS and CDR2 is YYNGEE. This CDR3 contains 15 residues. The CDR3 DNA follows: TGTGCCAGCAGCGTGGATGGGAGCCTCGGAGATACGCAGTATTTT. Translating it yields CASSVDGSLGDTQYF.

This clonotype was seen more than once but under ten times. The rearrangement links TRBV29-1 to TRBJ2-7, with 10 bases that match TRBD2. The length of the CDR3 is 14 residues. The germline V gene encodes CDR1 SQVTM and CDR2 ANQGSEA. The trim removed 4 bases at V and 1 base at J, leaving 4 bases unmatched. The chain's CDR3 is CSVVSGGDSYEQYF. CDR3 sequence (DNA): TGCAGCGTTGTGAGCGGGGGGGATTCCTACGAGCAGTACTTC.

J is TRBJ1-1 and V is TRBV5-1; D unclear. Germline V gene lookup returns CDR1 SGHRS and CDR2 YFSETQ. CDR3 length equals 13 residues. The V end was cut by 0 bases, the J end by 6 bases, with 9 bases between. The CDR3 sequence is CASSLDGGAEAFF. CDR3 nucleotide sequence: TGCGCCAGCAGCTTGGACGGCGGTGCTGAAGCTTTCTTT.

This chain uses TRBV2 with TRBJ2-1; weak D call: TRBD2 (6 bases). Trimming shortened V by 4 bases and J by 7 bases, and 17 bases separated the two germline ends. CDR3 size: 15 residues. In germline, CDR1 is SNHLY, CDR2 FYNNEI. CDR3 sequence: CASSVGGDRSNEQFF. The DNA of the CDR3 is TGTGCCAGCAGTGTGGGGGGAGACCGTTCGAATGAGCAGTTCTTC.

V is TRBV29-1 and J is TRBJ2-7; unclear D gene. V lost 4 bases and J lost 1, with 14 bases in between. From germline, CDR1 is SQVTM and CDR2 ANQGSEA. This CDR3 has 14 residues. Written as DNA, the CDR3 is TGCAGCGTTGGAAGCGACGGAGAATCCTACGAGCAGTACTTC. Translating it yields CSVGSDGESYEQYF.

This clonotype was picked up a small number of times. V gene TRBV29-1 combines with J gene TRBJ2-7, with D tentatively TRBD2 (5 bases). Germline CDR1 reads SQVTM; CDR2 reads ANQGSEA. The CDR3 covers 12 residues. Trimming left V 5 bases short and J 4 bases short, with 12 bases between. The CDR3 spells CSVSDGDYEQYF. The DNA of the CDR3 is TGCAGCGTTTCGGACGGGGATTACGAGCAGTACTTC.

The chain links TRBV15 to TRBJ2-5; 9 bases match TRBD1. V dropped 6 bases and J dropped 5; count of bases not matched to a gene: 10. CDR3 length: 15 amino acids. Germline CDR1 and CDR2: LNHNV and YYDKDF (reference sequence). The CDR3 here is CATRGGQGSGETQYF. The CDR3, as DNA: TGTGCCACCAGAGGGGGACAGGGAAGTGGCGAGACCCAGTACTTC.

The sample holds a few counts of this clonotype. CDR3 in amino acids: CASSGAGGPYNEQFF. As DNA, the CDR3 is TGTGCCAGCAGTGGAGCGGGAGGGCCCTACAATGAGCAGTTCTTC. V and J are TRBV28 and TRBJ2-1, with 10 bases identical to TRBD2. The CDR3 extends over 15 amino acids. Germline V gene lookup returns CDR1 MDHEN and CDR2 SYDVKM. J was trimmed by 2 bases and V by 5 bases; bases with no gene match: 3.

CDR3 region: CATSRLGDSEAFF. The CDR3 coding sequence is TGTGCCACCAGCAGATTGGGGGACTCTGAAGCTTTCTTT. V is TRBV15 and J is TRBJ1-1; a possible D gene is TRBD1 (5 bases). CDR1 LNHNV and CDR2 YYDKDF come from the germline V gene (reference sequence). Trimming stripped 2 bases from V and 6 bases from J, with 10 bases between. The CDR3 is 13 amino acids.

This clonotype has just a few counts. V and J are TRBV29-1 and TRBJ2-1, with 10 positions matching TRBD2. The CDR3 totals 17 residues. The junction had 18 bases not matched to a gene; V was cut back by 6 bases and J by 7 bases. Germline V gives CDR1 SQVTM, CDR2 ANQGSEA. CDR3 sequence (DNA): TGCAGCGTCGGCGTGGAGCGGGAGGGCCTTTTGGGAAATGAGCAGTTCTTC. It codes for CSVGVEREGLLGNEQFF.

The CDR3 bases are TGTGCCAGCAGCGTACAAATCGGGACCTCGGACGAGCAGTACTTC. Translating gives CASSVQIGTSDEQYF. This chain joins TRBV5-7 and TRBJ2-7, with D perhaps given as TRBD1 or TRBD2 (5 bases each). TRBV5-7 is assigned to the ORF class and has an uncertain function. The CDR3 length is 15 residues. Deletions cut 4 bases from V and 5 bases from J, with 19 bases between.

This clonotype has just a few counts. The rearrangement links TRBV5-5 to TRBJ2-3, with 9 bases fitting TRBD1. The trim removed 4 bases at V and 3 bases at J, leaving 6 bases unmatched. This CDR3 comprises 15 residues. Per germline, CDR1 SGHKS and CDR2 YYEKEE (reference sequence). The CDR3 sequence: CASSTRDRETDTQYF. The CDR3 region has the DNA TGTGCCAGCAGCACCCGGGACAGGGAAACAGATACGCAGTATTTT.